Detailed here is one T cell receptor beta chain. One junction end disagrees with the germline gene, perhaps due to a read error. Different DNA sequences within this sample yield the same CDR3. This specimen belongs to a study of T cell responses to AZD1222 COVID-19 vaccine. The data were produced by immunoSEQ multiplex PCR, yet TCRdb's version contains in-frame clones alone and is incomplete. This repertoire shows 95,000 to 150,000 clones, 88% found once; its top ten account for more than 3.5%. The CDR3 is made up of 15 amino acids. CDR1 LGHDT and CDR2 YNNKEL come from the germline V gene (reference sequence).

The source is an adult in good health. Sequencing was performed on peripheral blood, taken on day 0 of AZD1222 vaccination. The chain uses TRBV3-1 (or the pseudogene TRBV3-2) and TRBJ1-1, with 7 bases identical to TRBD1. The CDR3 bases are TGTGCCAGCAGCCAAGAAGCAGAAGGGGGCATTGAAGCCTTCTTT. Translated, it gives CASSQEAEGGIEAFF.